The clone carrying this TCR beta chain showed up just a few times. CDR3 regions were amplified by Arm-PCR using iRepertoire HTBI primers to build TCR beta libraries. A single record per CDR3 protein comes from TCRdb applying MiXCR to the multiplex PCR reads. The profile shows roughly 350,000 distinct CDR3 sequences, around 17% of them singletons. This entry comes from a study of regulatory T cells in long-lasting Graves disease. Documented time point: newly diagnosed GD, antithyroid drugs for less than 3 months. PBMC-derived RNA was used for the TCR library. Staff drew 8 to 9 milliliters of peripheral blood into EDTA tubes. These data also featured in a second study, about T cells in Graves' hyperthyroidism and ophthalmopathy. As that report states: Onset of ophthalmopathy came a median 6.5 months after the model predicted it.

This receptor was taken from a man in his forties or fifties with Graves disease. Sample: peripheral blood mononuclear cells (PBMCs), taken at new diagnosis, from a patient treated with antithyroid drugs.

The CDR3 DNA follows: TGTGCCAGCACCGCGGGGACAGATACGCAGTATTTT. It encodes CASTAGTDTQYF. The chain combines TRBV13 with TRBJ2-3; D is possibly TRBD2 (6 bases). This CDR3 spans 12 amino acids. Trimming took 7 bases from V and 3 from J, leaving 8 bases between them. Per germline, CDR1 PRHDT and CDR2 FYEKMQ (reference sequence). The full variable domain, with the rest looked up from reference TRBV13 and TRBJ2-3, is AAGVIQSPRHLIKEKRETATLKCYPIPRHDTVYWYQQGPGQDPQFLISFYEKMQSDKGSIPDRFSAQQFSDYHSELNMSSLELGDSALYFCASTAGTDTQYFGPGTRLTVL.